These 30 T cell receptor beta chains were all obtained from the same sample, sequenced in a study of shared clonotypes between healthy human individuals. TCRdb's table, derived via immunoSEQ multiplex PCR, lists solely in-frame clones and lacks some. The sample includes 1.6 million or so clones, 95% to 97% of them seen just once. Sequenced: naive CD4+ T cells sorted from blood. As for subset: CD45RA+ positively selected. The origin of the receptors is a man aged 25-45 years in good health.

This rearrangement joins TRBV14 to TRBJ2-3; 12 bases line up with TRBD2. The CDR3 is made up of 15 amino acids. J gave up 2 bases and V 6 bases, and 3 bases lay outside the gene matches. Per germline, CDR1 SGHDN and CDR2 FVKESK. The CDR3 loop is CASRGLAGPTDTQYF. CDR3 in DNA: TGTGCCAGCAGAGGACTAGCGGGACCCACAGATACGCAGTATTTT.

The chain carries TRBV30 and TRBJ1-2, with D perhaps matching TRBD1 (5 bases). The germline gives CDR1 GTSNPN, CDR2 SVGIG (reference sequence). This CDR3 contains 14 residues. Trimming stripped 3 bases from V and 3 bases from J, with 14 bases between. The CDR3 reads CAWSAGRRDYGYTF. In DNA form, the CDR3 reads TGTGCCTGGAGCGCGGGACGGAGAGACTATGGCTACACCTTC.

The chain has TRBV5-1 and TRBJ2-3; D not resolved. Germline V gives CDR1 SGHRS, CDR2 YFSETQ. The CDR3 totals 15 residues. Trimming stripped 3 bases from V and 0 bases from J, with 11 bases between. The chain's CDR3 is CASSSNSASTDTQYF. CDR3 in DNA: TGCGCCAGCAGCTCTAACAGTGCTAGCACAGATACGCAGTATTTT. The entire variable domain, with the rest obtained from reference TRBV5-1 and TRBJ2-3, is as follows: KAGVTQTPRYLIKTRGQQVTLSCSPISGHRSVSWYQQTPGQGLQFLFEYFSETQRNKGNFPGRFSGRQFSNSRSEMNVSTLELGDSALYLCASSSNSASTDTQYFGPGTRLTVL.

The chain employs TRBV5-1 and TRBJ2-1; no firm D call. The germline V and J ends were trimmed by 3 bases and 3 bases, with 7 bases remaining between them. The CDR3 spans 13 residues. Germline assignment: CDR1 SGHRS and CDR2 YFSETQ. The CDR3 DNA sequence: TGCGCCAGCAGCTCCGACAACTACAATGAGCAGTTCTTC. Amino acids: CASSSDNYNEQFF.

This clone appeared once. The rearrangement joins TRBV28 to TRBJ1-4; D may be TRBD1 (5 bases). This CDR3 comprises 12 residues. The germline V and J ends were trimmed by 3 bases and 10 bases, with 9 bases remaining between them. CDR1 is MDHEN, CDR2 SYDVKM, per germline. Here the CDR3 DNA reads TGTGCCAGCAGTTTGCAGGGTGGAAAACTGTTTTTT. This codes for CASSLQGGKLFF. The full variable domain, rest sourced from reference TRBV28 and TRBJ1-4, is DVKVTQSSRYLVKRTGEKVFLECVQDMDHENMFWYRQDPGLGLRLIYFSYDVKMKEKGDIPEGYSVSREKKERFSLILESASTNQTSMYLCASSLQGGKLFFGSGTQLSVL.

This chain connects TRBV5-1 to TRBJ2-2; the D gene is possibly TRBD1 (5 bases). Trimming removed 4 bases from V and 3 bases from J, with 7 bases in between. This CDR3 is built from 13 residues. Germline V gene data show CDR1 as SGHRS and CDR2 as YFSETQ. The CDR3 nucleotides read TGCGCCAGCAGCCAGGGTGACACCGGGGAGCTGTTTTTT. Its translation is CASSQGDTGELFF.

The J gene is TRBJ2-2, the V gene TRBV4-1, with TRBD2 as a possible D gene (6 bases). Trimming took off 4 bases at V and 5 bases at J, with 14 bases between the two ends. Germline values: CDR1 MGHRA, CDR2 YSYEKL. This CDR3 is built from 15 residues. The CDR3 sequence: CASSRRDRSTGELFF. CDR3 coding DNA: TGCGCCAGCAGCCGGAGGGACCGGAGTACCGGGGAGCTGTTTTTT.

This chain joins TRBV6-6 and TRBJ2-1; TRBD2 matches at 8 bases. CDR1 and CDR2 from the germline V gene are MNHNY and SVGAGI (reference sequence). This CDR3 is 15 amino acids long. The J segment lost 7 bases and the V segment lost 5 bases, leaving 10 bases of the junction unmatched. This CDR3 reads CASSPPSGFSNEQFF. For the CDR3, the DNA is TGTGCCAGCAGTCCCCCTAGCGGGTTTAGTAATGAGCAGTTCTTC.

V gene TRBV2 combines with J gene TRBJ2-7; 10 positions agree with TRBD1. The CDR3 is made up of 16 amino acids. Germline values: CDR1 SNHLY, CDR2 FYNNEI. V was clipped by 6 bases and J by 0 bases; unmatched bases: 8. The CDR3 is CASRRERDRGSYEQYF. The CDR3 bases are TGTGCCAGCAGGCGAGAACGGGACAGGGGCTCCTACGAGCAGTACTTC. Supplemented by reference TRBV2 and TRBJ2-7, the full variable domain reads EPEVTQTPSHQVTQMGQEVILRCVPISNHLYFYWYRQILGQKVEFLVSFYNNEISEKSEIFDDQFSVERPDGSNFTLKIRSTKLEDSAMYFCASRRERDRGSYEQYFGPGTRLTVT.

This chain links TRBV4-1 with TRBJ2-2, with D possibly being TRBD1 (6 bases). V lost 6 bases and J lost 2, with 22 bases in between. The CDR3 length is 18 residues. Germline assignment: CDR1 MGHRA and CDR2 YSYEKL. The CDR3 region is CASRAPLRGKGNTGELFF. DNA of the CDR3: TGCGCCAGCAGGGCTCCTCTCAGGGGAAAAGGAAACACCGGGGAGCTGTTTTTT.

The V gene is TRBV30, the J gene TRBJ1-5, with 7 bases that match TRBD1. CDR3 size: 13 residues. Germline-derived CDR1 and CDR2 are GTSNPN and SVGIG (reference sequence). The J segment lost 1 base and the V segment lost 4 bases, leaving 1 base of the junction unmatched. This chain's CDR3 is CAWTGGSNQPQHF. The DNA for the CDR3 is TGTGCCTGGACAGGGGGAAGCAATCAGCCCCAGCATTTT.

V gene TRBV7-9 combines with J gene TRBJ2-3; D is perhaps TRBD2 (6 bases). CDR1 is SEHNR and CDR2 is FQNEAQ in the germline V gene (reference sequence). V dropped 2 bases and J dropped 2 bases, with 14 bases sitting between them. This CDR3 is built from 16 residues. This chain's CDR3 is CASSLNSAGITDTQYF. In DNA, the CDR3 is TGTGCCAGCAGCTTAAACTCGGCGGGAATCACAGATACGCAGTATTTT.

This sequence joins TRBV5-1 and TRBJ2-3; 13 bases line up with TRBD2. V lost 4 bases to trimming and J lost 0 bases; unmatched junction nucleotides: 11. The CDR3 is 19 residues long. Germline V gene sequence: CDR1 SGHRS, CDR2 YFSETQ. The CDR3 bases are TGCGCCAGCAGCACTGGACTAGCGGGAGTTTCAGTGAGCACAGATACGCAGTATTTT. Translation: CASSTGLAGVSVSTDTQYF.

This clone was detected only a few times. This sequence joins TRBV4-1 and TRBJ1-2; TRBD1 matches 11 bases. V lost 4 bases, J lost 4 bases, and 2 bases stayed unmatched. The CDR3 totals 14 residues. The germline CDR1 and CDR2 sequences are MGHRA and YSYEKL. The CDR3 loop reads CASSPGQGGYGYTF. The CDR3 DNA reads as TGCGCCAGCAGCCCGGGACAGGGGGGCTATGGCTACACCTTC.

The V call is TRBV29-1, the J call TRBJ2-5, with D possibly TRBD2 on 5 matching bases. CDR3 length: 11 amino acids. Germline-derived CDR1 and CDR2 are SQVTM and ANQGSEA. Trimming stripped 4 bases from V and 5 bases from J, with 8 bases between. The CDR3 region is CSVGSGETQYF. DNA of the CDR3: TGCAGCGTTGGGTCGGGGGAGACCCAGTACTTC. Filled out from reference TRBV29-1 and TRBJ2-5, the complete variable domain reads SAVISQKPSRDICQRGTSLTIQCQVDSQVTMMFWYRQQPGQSLTLIATANQGSEATYESGFVIDKFPISRPNLTFSTLTVSNMSPEDSSIYLCSVGSGETQYFGPGTRLLVL.

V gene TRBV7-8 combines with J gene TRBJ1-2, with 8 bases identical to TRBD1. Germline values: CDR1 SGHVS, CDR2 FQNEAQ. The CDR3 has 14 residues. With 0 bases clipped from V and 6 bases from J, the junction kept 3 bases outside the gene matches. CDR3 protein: CASSLARGQDGYTF. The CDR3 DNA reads TGTGCCAGCAGCTTAGCCAGGGGGCAGGATGGCTACACCTTC.

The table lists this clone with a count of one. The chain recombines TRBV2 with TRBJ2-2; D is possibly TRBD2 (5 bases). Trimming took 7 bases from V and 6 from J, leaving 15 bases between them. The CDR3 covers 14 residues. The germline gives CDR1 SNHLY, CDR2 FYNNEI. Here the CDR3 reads CASKSSSRAGELFF. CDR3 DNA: TGTGCCAGCAAGAGCTCTAGCCGCGCCGGGGAGCTGTTTTTT.

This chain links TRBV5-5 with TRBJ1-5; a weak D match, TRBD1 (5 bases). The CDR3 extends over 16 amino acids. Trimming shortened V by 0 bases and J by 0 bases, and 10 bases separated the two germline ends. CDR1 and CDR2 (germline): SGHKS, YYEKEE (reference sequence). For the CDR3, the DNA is TGTGCCAGCAGCTTGGTAGGGGATTATAGCAATCAGCCCCAGCATTTT. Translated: CASSLVGDYSNQPQHF.

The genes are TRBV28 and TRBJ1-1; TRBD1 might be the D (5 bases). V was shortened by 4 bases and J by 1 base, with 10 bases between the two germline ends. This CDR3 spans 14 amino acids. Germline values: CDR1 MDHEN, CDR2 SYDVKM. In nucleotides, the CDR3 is TGTGCCAGCAGTTCGGCGGACACGAACACTGAAGCTTTCTTT. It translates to CASSSADTNTEAFF.

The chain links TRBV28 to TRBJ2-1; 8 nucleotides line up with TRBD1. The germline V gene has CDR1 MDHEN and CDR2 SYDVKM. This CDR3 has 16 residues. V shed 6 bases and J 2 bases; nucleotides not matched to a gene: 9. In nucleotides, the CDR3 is TGTGCCAGCAGCCCGACAGGGGCGCGGACCTACAATGAGCAGTTCTTC. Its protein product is CASSPTGARTYNEQFF. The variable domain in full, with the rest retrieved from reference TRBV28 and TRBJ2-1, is DVKVTQSSRYLVKRTGEKVFLECVQDMDHENMFWYRQDPGLGLRLIYFSYDVKMKEKGDIPEGYSVSREKKERFSLILESASTNQTSMYLCASSPTGARTYNEQFFGPGTRLTVL.

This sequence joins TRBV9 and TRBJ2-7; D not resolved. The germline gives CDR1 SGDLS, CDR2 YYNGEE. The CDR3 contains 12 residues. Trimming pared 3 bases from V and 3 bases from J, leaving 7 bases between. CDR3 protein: CASSGEDYEQYF. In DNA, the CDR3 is TGTGCCAGCAGCGGCGAGGACTACGAGCAGTACTTC.

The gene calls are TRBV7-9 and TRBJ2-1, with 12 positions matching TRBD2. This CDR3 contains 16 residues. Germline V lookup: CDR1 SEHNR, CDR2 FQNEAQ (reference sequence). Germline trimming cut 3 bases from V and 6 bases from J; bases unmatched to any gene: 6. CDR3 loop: CASSFPGGLAGNEQFF. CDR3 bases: TGTGCCAGCAGCTTCCCGGGGGGACTAGCGGGCAATGAGCAGTTCTTC.

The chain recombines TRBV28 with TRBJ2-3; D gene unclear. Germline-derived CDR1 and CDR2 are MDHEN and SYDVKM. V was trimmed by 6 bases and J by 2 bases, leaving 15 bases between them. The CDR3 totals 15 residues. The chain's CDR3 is CASSTTTVDTDTQYF. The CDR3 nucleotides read TGTGCCAGCAGCACAACCACTGTGGACACAGATACGCAGTATTTT.

The CDR3 region is CASSSTPGRTEAFF. The CDR3 DNA sequence: TGTGCCAGCAGTTCGACTCCGGGGAGGACTGAAGCTTTCTTT. V is TRBV7-9 and J is TRBJ1-1; D unresolved. The CDR3 has 14 residues. With 6 bases removed from V and 5 bases from J, the gap between germline ends came to 16 bases. Germline V gives CDR1 SEHNR, CDR2 FQNEAQ (reference sequence).

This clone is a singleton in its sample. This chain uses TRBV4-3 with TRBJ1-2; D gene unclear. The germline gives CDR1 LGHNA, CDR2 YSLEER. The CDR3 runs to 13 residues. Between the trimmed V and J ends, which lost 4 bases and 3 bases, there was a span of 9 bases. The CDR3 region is CASSPTDYYGYTF. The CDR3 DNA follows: TGCGCCAGCAGCCCAACGGACTACTATGGCTACACCTTC.

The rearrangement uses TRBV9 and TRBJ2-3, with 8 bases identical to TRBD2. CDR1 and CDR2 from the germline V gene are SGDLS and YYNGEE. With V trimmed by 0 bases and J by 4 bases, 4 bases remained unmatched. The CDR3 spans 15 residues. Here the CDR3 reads CASSVAPGGADTQYF. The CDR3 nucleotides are TGTGCCAGCAGCGTAGCACCGGGAGGGGCAGATACGCAGTATTTT.

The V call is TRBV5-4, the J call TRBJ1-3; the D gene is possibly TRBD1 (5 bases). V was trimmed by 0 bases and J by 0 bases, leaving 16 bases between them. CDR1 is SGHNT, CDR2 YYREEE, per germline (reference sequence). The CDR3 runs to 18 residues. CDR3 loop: CASSLAVTGRDSGNTIYF. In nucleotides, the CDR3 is TGTGCCAGCAGCTTGGCCGTTACGGGCAGGGACTCTGGAAACACCATATATTTT.

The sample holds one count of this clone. CDR3 amino acids: CASSQVGGLAGGRDTQYF. CDR3 bases: TGCGCCAGCAGCCAAGTCGGTGGTTTAGCGGGAGGAAGAGATACGCAGTATTTT. J is TRBJ2-3 and V is TRBV4-3; 10 bases are shared with TRBD2. Per the germline V gene, CDR1 is LGHNA and CDR2 is YSLEER. The V segment lost 1 base and the J segment 5 bases; nucleotides outside the gene matches: 12. The CDR3 runs 18 residues.

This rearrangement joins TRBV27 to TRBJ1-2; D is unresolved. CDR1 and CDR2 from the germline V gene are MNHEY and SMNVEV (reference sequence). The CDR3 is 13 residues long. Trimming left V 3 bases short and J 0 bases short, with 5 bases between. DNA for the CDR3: TGTGCCAGCAGTTTCCAGGCTAACTATGGCTACACCTTC. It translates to CASSFQANYGYTF.

The CDR3 region is CASSYPLANTIYF. CDR3 DNA: TGTGCCAGCAGCTACCCACTCGCAAACACCATATATTTT. The genes are TRBV11-2 and TRBJ1-3, with D hard to call. V shed 4 bases and J shed 6 bases, with 10 bases lying between them. The germline CDR1 and CDR2 sequences are SGHAT and FQNNGV. The CDR3 covers 13 residues.